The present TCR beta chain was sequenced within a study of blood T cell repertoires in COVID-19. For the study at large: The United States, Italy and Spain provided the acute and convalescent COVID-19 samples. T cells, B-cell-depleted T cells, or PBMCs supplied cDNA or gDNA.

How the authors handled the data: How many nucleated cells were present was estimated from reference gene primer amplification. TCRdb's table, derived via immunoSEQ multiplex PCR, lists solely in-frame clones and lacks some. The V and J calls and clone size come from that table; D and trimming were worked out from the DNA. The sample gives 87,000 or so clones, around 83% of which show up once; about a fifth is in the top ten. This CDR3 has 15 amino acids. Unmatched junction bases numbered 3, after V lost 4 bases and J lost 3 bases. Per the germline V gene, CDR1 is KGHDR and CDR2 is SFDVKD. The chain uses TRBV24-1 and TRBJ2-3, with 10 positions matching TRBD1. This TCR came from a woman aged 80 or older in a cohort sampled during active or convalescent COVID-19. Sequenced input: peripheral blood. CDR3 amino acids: CATSDPGQGTDTQYF. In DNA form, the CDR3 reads TGTGCCACCAGTGACCCGGGACAGGGGACAGATACGCAGTATTTT.